The 21 T cell receptor beta chains in this list originate from one sample, sequenced in a study of cytomegalovirus exposure and HLA in healthy donors. Vbeta (60) and Jbeta (13) primers were used in the PCR. Profiled with immunoSEQ multiplex PCR; TCRdb holds only in-frame clones, not every one. The sample shows 78,000 or so clones, around 84% of them seen only once. Sequenced sample: PBMCs. All receptors derive from a woman between 50 and 59 years old in good health and CMV-seronegative.

Comments on this clone: At one of its ends the junction is not consistent with the germline gene, which may arise from a read error. This rearrangement joins TRBV6-1 to TRBJ2-5; possible D gene TRBD1, 5 bases. Germline CDR1 reads MNHNS; CDR2 reads SASEGT. The CDR3 is 13 residues long. Here the CDR3 DNA reads TGTGCCAGCAGTATCCAAGAAAGGGCAGGGTTTGACTTC. Its protein product is CASSIQERAGFDF.

This chain connects TRBV4-1 to TRBJ2-7; 8 bases are shared with TRBD1. CDR1 and CDR2 from the germline V gene are MGHRA and YSYEKL. The CDR3 totals 15 residues. V lost 1 base and J lost 5; bases outside the gene matches: 7. CDR3 sequence: CASSQAQGANHEQYF. CDR3 in DNA: TGCGCCAGCAGCCAAGCGCAGGGGGCTAACCACGAGCAGTACTTC.

The CDR3 region is CASSSRLAAYEQYF. In DNA form, the CDR3 reads TGTGCCAGCAGTTCCCGACTAGCGGCCTACGAGCAGTACTTC. The chain links TRBV27 to TRBJ2-7; 9 positions match TRBD2. V was clipped by 4 bases and J by 2 bases; unmatched bases: 3. Germline V gives CDR1 MNHEY, CDR2 SMNVEV (reference sequence). The CDR3 totals 14 residues.

The rearrangement uses TRBV29-1 and TRBJ1-5; 7 positions match TRBD1. This CDR3 contains 14 residues. With V trimmed by 6 bases and J by 0 bases, 5 bases remained unmatched. The germline V gene encodes CDR1 SQVTM and CDR2 ANQGSEA. The CDR3 DNA follows: TGCAGCGTAGATACAGGGGATAGCAATCAGCCCCAGCATTTT. Its protein is CSVDTGDSNQPQHF.

This clone was picked up a small number of times. This chain uses TRBV6-6 with TRBJ2-7; 13 nucleotides align to TRBD2. J lost 4 bases, V lost 0 bases, and 0 bases had no gene match. Germline CDR1 reads MNHNY; CDR2 reads SVGAGI (reference sequence). The CDR3 covers 15 residues. CDR3 region: CASSYSTSGGYEQYV. For the CDR3, the DNA is TGTGCCAGCAGTTACTCGACTAGCGGGGGGTACGAGCAGTACGTC.

The CDR3 DNA sequence: TGTGCCAGCAGTCAGCGGGGCGAGCAGTACTTC. Amino acids: CASSQRGEQYF. The chain combines TRBV5-6 with TRBJ2-7, with TRBD2 matching over 7 bases. The CDR3 is 11 residues long. Per the germline V gene, CDR1 is SGHDT and CDR2 is YYEEEE. The junction had 2 bases not matched to a gene; V was cut back by 5 bases and J by 6 bases. Filled out from reference TRBV5-6 and TRBJ2-7, the complete variable domain reads DAGVTQSPTHLIKTRGQQVTLRCSPKSGHDTVSWYQQALGQGPQFIFQYYEEEERQRGNFPDRFSGHQFPNYSSELNVNALLLGDSALYLCASSQRGEQYFGPGTRLTVT.

This clone was picked up one time. This chain joins TRBV5-1 and TRBJ2-7, with 8 bases fitting TRBD2. Per the germline V gene, CDR1 is SGHRS and CDR2 is YFSETQ. The V gene end was trimmed by 0 bases and the J gene end by 4 bases; junction bases not matched to a gene: 9. The CDR3 totals 16 residues. The chain's CDR3 is CASSLAPGGTQYEQYF. As DNA, the CDR3 is TGCGCCAGCAGCTTGGCCCCGGGAGGGACACAGTACGAGCAGTACTTC.

The rearrangement uses TRBV5-6 and TRBJ1-1, with 9 bases fitting TRBD1. Looked up from germline, CDR1 is SGHDT and CDR2 is YYEEEE. The CDR3 sequence is 15 residues long. Germline trimming cut 0 bases from V and 5 bases from J; bases unmatched to any gene: 5. The CDR3 nucleotides are TGTGCCAGCAGCTTGGACAGGGGGCGAAGGACTGAAGCTTTCTTT. This codes for CASSLDRGRRTEAFF.

The V and J genes are TRBV21-1 and TRBJ2-1; the table's D call TRBD1 went unverified against the DNA. TRBV21-1 is a pseudogene segment. The CDR3 runs 16 residues. The CDR3 nucleotides read TGTGCCAGCAGCAAAGAAAGACAGGGGAAGTACAATGAGCAGTTCTTC. This codes for CASSKERQGKYNEQFF.

To note about this clone: A junction end diverges from the germline sequence, so it may reflect a read error. The chain couples TRBV4-1 to TRBJ1-2, with D possibly TRBD1 on 5 matching bases. CDR1 MGHRA and CDR2 YSYEKL come from the germline V gene. The CDR3 spans 14 residues. The CDR3, as DNA: TGCACCAGCAGCCAAGCGGACACCAACTATGGCTACACCTTC. Translation: CTSSQADTNYGYTF.

The chain employs TRBV7-9 and TRBJ2-1; 8 nucleotides match TRBD2. The CDR3 spans 13 residues. V shed 4 bases and J 15 bases; nucleotides not matched to a gene: 11. Germline CDR1 is SEHNR and CDR2 is FQNEAQ (reference sequence). CDR3 in DNA: TGTGCCAGCAGCTCTATGACGGGGACTAGTTTGTTCTTC. This sequence encodes CASSSMTGTSLFF.

The chain carries TRBV21-1 and TRBJ1-4. TRBV21-1 is a known pseudogene. The CDR3 has 15 residues. CDR3 in amino acids: CASSKETRAGGELFF. The CDR3 nucleotides are TGTGCCAGCAGCAAAGAGACGCGGGCCGGCGGGGAACTGTTTTTT.

J is TRBJ1-1 and V is TRBV6-4; tentative D call: TRBD1 (6 bases). Trimming took 3 bases from V and 1 from J, leaving 6 bases between them. Germline V CDR1 and CDR2: MRHNA, SNTAGT. The CDR3 is 13 residues long. In nucleotides, the CDR3 is TGTGCCAGCAGTGAACAGGGGAACACTGAAGCTTTCTTT. Translated, it gives CASSEQGNTEAFF.

This clone has just one count. The chain uses TRBV28 and TRBJ1-1, with 7 bases fitting TRBD1. Germline assignment: CDR1 MDHEN and CDR2 SYDVKM. V trimming: 7 bases; J trimming: 7 bases; junction bases outside the gene matches: 12. The CDR3 consists of 14 residues. CDR3 bases: TGTGCCAGCATTGTCCCCGGGACAGTCGGTGAAGCTTTCTTT. Amino acids: CASIVPGTVGEAFF.

V gene TRBV9 combines with J gene TRBJ1-3; D remains unclear. CDR1 and CDR2 from the germline V gene are SGDLS and YYNGEE. Trimming cost V 0 bases and J 2 bases, with 9 bases left between them. The CDR3 loop spans 15 amino acids. The CDR3 DNA is TGTGCCAGCAGCGTAGCGGGAGGACCTGGAAACACCATATATTTT. Its protein product is CASSVAGGPGNTIYF.

This clone was recorded a few times. The V gene is TRBV19, the J gene TRBJ1-1, with 8 bases lining up with TRBD1. The CDR3 has 14 amino acids. The junction had 3 bases not matched to a gene; V was cut back by 5 bases and J by 1 base. Germline CDR1 reads LNHDA; CDR2 reads SQIVND (reference sequence). Here the CDR3 DNA reads TGTGCCAGTAGTGCAACAGGGGGGAACACTGAAGCTTTCTTT. Protein product: CASSATGGNTEAFF. Variable domain in full (rest from reference TRBV19 and TRBJ1-1): DGGITQSPKYLFRKEGQNVTLSCEQNLNHDAMYWYRQDPGQGLRLIYYSQIVNDFQKGDIAEGYSVSREKKESFPLTVTSAQKNPTAFYLCASSATGGNTEAFFGQGTRLTVV.

The genes are TRBV27 and TRBJ2-7; no firm D call. The germline V and J ends were trimmed by 2 bases and 3 bases, with 8 bases remaining between them. Germline-derived CDR1 and CDR2 are MNHEY and SMNVEV (reference sequence). The CDR3 spans 13 residues. CDR3 DNA sequence: TGTGCCAGCAGTTTAAGGAGTTACTACGAGCAGTACTTC. It encodes CASSLRSYYEQYF.

The V and J genes are TRBV5-1 and TRBJ1-2, with no clear D. The CDR3 is 14 amino acids. Germline values: CDR1 SGHRS, CDR2 YFSETQ. V was cut by 0 bases and J by 5 bases, with 11 bases left in between. The CDR3 sequence: CASSLGEVWYGYTF. CDR3 DNA sequence: TGCGCCAGCAGCTTGGGAGAGGTGTGGTATGGCTACACCTTC.

The rearrangement links TRBV5-4 to TRBJ2-3; TRBD2 agrees at 8 bases. The CDR3 sequence is 15 residues long. Unmatched junction bases numbered 4, after V lost 4 bases and J lost 0 bases. The germline V gene has CDR1 SGHNT and CDR2 YYREEE (reference sequence). CDR3 in DNA: TGTGCCAGCAGCCCGGGGGGGCTGAGCACAGATACGCAGTATTTT. Translation gives CASSPGGLSTDTQYF. Filled out from reference TRBV5-4 and TRBJ2-3, the complete variable domain reads ETGVTQSPTHLIKTRGQQVTLRCSSQSGHNTVSWYQQALGQGPQFIFQYYREEENGRGNFPPRFSGLQFPNYSSELNVNALELDDSALYLCASSPGGLSTDTQYFGPGTRLTVL.

V and J are TRBV19 and TRBJ2-1, with TRBD2 matching 9 bases. The germline gives CDR1 LNHDA, CDR2 SQIVND (reference sequence). Trimming at V came to 3 bases and at J to 0 bases, leaving 15 bases not matched to a gene. This CDR3 is built from 20 residues. The CDR3 loop is CASSIRALAGTVSSYNEQFF. The CDR3 nucleotides are TGTGCCAGTAGTATCAGGGCCCTAGCGGGAACCGTAAGCTCCTACAATGAGCAGTTCTTC. Supplemented by reference TRBV19 and TRBJ2-1, the full variable domain reads DGGITQSPKYLFRKEGQNVTLSCEQNLNHDAMYWYRQDPGQGLRLIYYSQIVNDFQKGDIAEGYSVSREKKESFPLTVTSAQKNPTAFYLCASSIRALAGTVSSYNEQFFGPGTRLTVL.

This sequence joins TRBV18 and TRBJ2-7; possibly TRBD2 for D (6 bases). V lost 3 bases, J lost 7 bases, and 13 bases lay in between. Germline V gene lookup returns CDR1 KGHSH and CDR2 LQKENI. The CDR3 totals 13 residues. The CDR3 reads CASSPTGRGEQYF. As DNA, the CDR3 is TGTGCCAGCTCACCCACAGGCCGGGGGGAGCAGTACTTC.